These T cell receptor beta chains were read from a single sample in a study of T cell responses to AZD1222 COVID-19 vaccine. Measured with immunoSEQ multiplex PCR; TCRdb has only the in-frame clones, and not every one. The sample lists 150,000 to 200,000 clones, just over 90% seen once, with about 4% in the top ten. This material consisted of peripheral blood, taken 28 days after the second dose of the MenACWY control vaccine. The receptors stem from an adult who received the MenACWY meningococcal vaccine as a control. The CDR3 runs from the conserved cysteine through the conserved F or W. Each record gives: clone size, D gene, V gene, CDR3 length, J gene, CDR3 DNA, CDR3 protein. The D gene is left open where the match is weak. The size of a clone is reported for some rows only, either as once, few or many, or as a class for expanded clones.

>.|.|TRBV5-6|16|TRBJ2-2
TGTGCCAGCAGCCCTTGGGGGCGGGTTGGGACCGGGGAGCTGTTTTTT
CASSPWGRVGTGELFF
>.|TRBD1|TRBV2|13|TRBJ2-7
TGTGCCAGCAGTGGACAGGGCCCGTACGAGCAGTACTTC
CASSGQGPYEQYF
>.|TRBD1|TRBV6-5|14|TRBJ2-6
TGTGCCAGTGACAGGGGAACTGGGGCCAACGTCCTGACTTTC
CASDRGTGANVLTF
>.|TRBD2|TRBV2|14|TRBJ2-5
TGTGCCAGCAGTGATCGACTAGCGGGAGAGACCCAGTACTTC
CASSDRLAGETQYF
>.|.|TRBV4-2|15|TRBJ2-1
TGTGCCAGCAGCCAAGGAGGGACCATGTACAATGAGCAGTTCTTC
CASSQGGTMYNEQFF
>.|.|TRBV29-1|13|TRBJ2-5
TGCAGCGTTGAGGCTGCGTTCCAAGAGACCCAGTACTTC
CSVEAAFQETQYF
>.|.|TRBV11-2|19|TRBJ1-3
TGTGCCAGCAGCTACGGCTCTGGGGGTGACCTGACATCTGGAAACACCATATATTTT
CASSYGSGGDLTSGNTIYF
>.|TRBD1|TRBV6-6|13|TRBJ1-2
TGTGCCAGCAGGGAGGACAGGGTGTCGGGCTACACCTTC
CASREDRVSGYTF
>.|.|TRBV10-3|15|TRBJ1-1
TGTGCCATCAGTGACCCGATGCCGGGGGGCACTGAAGCTTTCTTT
CAISDPMPGGTEAFF
>.|TRBD1|TRBV5-1|15|TRBJ1-1
TGCGCCAGCAGCTTCAGAGGACAGGGAGACACTGAAGCTTTCTTT
CASSFRGQGDTEAFF
>.|.|TRBV29-1|14|TRBJ2-7
TGCAGCGTTGCGGGGGCAGGGAGCTCCTACGAGCAGTACTTC
CSVAGAGSSYEQYF
>once|.|TRBV6-5|13|TRBJ2-7
TGTGCCAGCGGGGAGGACGGGTCCCTCGAGCAGTACTTC
CASGEDGSLEQYF
>.|.|TRBV7-2|14|TRBJ2-1
TGTGCCAGCAGCTCCCCTGGCGGGTCTAATGAGCAGTTCTTC
CASSSPGGSNEQFF
>.|.|TRBV2|15|TRBJ1-5
TGTGCCAGCAGTGATGGGGGGGGGCTAAGGCAGCCCCAGCATTTT
CASSDGGGLRQPQHF
>.|.|TRBV9|14|TRBJ1-5
TGTGCCAGCAGCAAAGACCTCGGCAATCAGCCCCAGCATTTT
CASSKDLGNQPQHF
>few|.|TRBV27|13|TRBJ1-2
TGTGCCAGCAGTTTACAGGGGAACTATGGCTACACCTTC
CASSLQGNYGYTF
>.|.|TRBV2|14|TRBJ2-7
TGTGCCAGCAGTTCGGACAGTCCCTTTGGCGAGCAGTACTTC
CASSSDSPFGEQYF
>.|.|TRBV3-1/TRBV3-2|16|TRBJ1-2
TGTGCCAGCAGCCAAGGGGCGCAGGGAGGCAACTATGGCTACACCTTC
CASSQGAQGGNYGYTF
>once|.|TRBV9|12|TRBJ2-1
TGTGCCAGCAGCCCCCGCGACAATGAGCAGTTCTTC
CASSPRDNEQFF
>.|.|TRBV9|14|TRBJ1-1
TGTGCCAGCAGCGCGGGACTTACGAACACTGAAGCTTTCTTT
CASSAGLTNTEAFF
>.|.|TRBV4-3|15|TRBJ2-3
TGCGCCAGCAGCCAAGATCCCCGCCCTGCAGATACGCAGTATTTT
CASSQDPRPADTQYF